The clone carrying this T cell receptor (beta chain) occurred a few times. The antigen is unknown. The data originate from a study of shared clonotypes between healthy human individuals. Naive CD8 isolation took CD45RO-negative cells positively selected for CCR7 and excluded terminally differentiated effector memory CD45RA+ cells. Nashville, Tennessee was home to all donors, each a Caucasian adult. Germline-derived CDR1 and CDR2 are MDHEN and SYDVKM. The V and J ends lost 8 bases and 3 bases, in that order; junction bases with no gene match: 8. The CDR3 covers 14 residues. Each subset's genomic DNA was shared equally among a number of immunoSEQ plates. The method was immunoSEQ multiplex PCR; TCRdb's version includes in-frame clones alone and lacks a portion of them. The sample carries over 2 million clones, roughly 94% recorded once. Broader study findings: Some naive CD4 clonotypes, about 5.5%, turned up in common across a handful of donors. The study's rarefaction showed incomplete sorted-subset sequencing despite large depth.

This chain uses TRBV28 with TRBJ2-7; 9 positions agree with TRBD1. Sequenced input: naive CD8+ T cells sorted from blood. The sequence was collected from a man between 18 and 29 years old in good health. CDR3 sequence (DNA): TGTGCCAGCCGTGGAGGGACAGGGAACTACGAGCAGTACTTC. Translated, it gives CASRGGTGNYEQYF.